This note documents a single T cell receptor beta chain sequence. The target antigen is unknown. This entry is derived from a study of blood T cells in healthy people across ages. Broader study findings: It was found that TCR beta diversity correlated strongly with the percentage of naive T cells.

A sample-barcoded 5' primer and a J-beta primer mix were used in a second PCR of about 6 to 11 cycles. Tags on each cDNA molecule came from a template-switch adaptor with 12 random nucleotides. All samples yielded 2.5 million or more CDR3-containing paired-end reads. In TCRdb, the 5' RACE reads were re-called with MiXCR into one record per CDR3 protein. This table has hundreds of thousands of distinct CDR3 sequences, around 49% appearing once. Trimming cost V 1 base and J 5 bases, with 14 bases left between them. Germline-derived CDR1 and CDR2 are SGHTA and FQGNSA. The CDR3 spans 15 residues. The chain links TRBV7-2 to TRBJ2-5; D possibly corresponds to TRBD1 (6 bases). This receptor was obtained from a woman aged 55-69 years in good health. The sequencing input was blood. CDR3 protein: CASSLGGQRRETQYF. The CDR3 coding sequence is TGTGCCAGCAGCTTAGGGGGGCAGAGAAGGGAGACCCAGTACTTC. Full variable domain (rest looked up from reference TRBV7-2 and TRBJ2-5): GAGVSQSPSNKVTEKGKDVELRCDPISGHTALYWYRQSLGQGLEFLIYFQGNSAPDKSGLPSDRFSAERTGGSVSTLTIQRTQQEDSAVYLCASSLGGQRRETQYFGPGTRLLVL.